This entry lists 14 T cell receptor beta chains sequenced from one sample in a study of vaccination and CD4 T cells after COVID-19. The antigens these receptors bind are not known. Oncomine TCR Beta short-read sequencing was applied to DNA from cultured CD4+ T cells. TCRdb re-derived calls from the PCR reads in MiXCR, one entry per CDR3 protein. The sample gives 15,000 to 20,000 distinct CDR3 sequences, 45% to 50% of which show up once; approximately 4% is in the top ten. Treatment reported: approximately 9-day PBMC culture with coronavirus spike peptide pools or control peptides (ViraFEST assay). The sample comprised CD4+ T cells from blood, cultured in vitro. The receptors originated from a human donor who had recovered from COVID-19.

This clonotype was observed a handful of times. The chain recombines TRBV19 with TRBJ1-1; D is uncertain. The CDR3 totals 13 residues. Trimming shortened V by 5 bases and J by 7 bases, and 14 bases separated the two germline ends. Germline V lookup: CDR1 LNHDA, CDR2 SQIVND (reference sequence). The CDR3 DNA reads TGTGCCAGTAGTCCCGACCGCAAGAGTGAAGCTTTCTTT. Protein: CASSPDRKSEAFF.

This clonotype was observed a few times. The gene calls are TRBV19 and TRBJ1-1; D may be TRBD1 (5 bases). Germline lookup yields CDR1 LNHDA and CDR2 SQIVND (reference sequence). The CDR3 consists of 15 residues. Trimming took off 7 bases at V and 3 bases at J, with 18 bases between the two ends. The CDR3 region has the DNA TGTGCCAGTAAATCTGCAGGGAGTTTACACACTGAAGCTTTCTTT. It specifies CASKSAGSLHTEAFF.

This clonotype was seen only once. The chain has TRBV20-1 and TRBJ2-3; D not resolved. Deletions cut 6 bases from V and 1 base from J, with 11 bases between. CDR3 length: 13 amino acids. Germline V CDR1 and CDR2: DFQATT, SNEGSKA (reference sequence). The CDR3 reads CSAPYGRTDTQYF. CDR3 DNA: TGCAGTGCGCCGTACGGACGCACAGATACGCAGTATTTT.

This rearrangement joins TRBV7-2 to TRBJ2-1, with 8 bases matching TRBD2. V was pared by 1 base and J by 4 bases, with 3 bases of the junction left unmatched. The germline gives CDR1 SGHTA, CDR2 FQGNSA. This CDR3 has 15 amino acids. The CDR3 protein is CASSLVRGGYNEQFF. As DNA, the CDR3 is TGTGCCAGCAGCTTAGTACGGGGGGGGTACAATGAGCAGTTCTTC.

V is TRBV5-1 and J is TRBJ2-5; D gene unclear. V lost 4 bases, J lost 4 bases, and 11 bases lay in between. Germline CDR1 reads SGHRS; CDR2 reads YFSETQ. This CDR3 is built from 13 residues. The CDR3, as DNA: TGCGCCAGCAGCGGCCTCATAGGAGAGACCCAGTACTTC. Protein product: CASSGLIGETQYF.

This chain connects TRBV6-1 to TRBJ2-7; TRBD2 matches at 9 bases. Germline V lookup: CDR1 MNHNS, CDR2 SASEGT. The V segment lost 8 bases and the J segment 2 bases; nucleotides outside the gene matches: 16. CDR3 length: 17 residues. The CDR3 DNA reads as TGTGCCAGCCGGGCCTCGTTCGGCGGGAGGGGGCCCTACGAGCAGTACTTC. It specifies CASRASFGGRGPYEQYF.

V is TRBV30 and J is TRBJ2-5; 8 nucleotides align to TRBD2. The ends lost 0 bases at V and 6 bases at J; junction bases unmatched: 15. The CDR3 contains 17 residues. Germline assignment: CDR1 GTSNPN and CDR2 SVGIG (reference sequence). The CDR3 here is CAWSVGSGMVGTQTQYF. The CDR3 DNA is TGTGCCTGGAGTGTTGGTAGCGGGATGGTAGGGACCCAGACCCAGTACTTC.

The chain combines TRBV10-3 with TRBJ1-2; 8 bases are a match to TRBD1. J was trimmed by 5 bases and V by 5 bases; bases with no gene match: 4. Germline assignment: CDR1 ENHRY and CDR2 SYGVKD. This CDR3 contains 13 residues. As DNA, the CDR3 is TGTGCCATCAGTACTCAGGGGGCGTATGGCTACACCTTC. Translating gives CAISTQGAYGYTF.

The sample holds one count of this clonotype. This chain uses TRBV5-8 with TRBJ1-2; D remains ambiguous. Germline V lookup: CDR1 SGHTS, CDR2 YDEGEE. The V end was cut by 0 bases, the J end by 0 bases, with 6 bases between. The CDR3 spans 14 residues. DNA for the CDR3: TGTGCCAGCAGCTTGGCCAGAGCTAACTATGGCTACACCTTC. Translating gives CASSLARANYGYTF. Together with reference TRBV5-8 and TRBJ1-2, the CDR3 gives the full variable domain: EAGVTQSPTHLIKTRGQQATLRCSPISGHTSVYWYQQALGLGLQFLLWYDEGEERNRGNFPPRFSGRQFPNYSSELNVNALELEDSALYLCASSLARANYGYTFGSGTRLTVV.

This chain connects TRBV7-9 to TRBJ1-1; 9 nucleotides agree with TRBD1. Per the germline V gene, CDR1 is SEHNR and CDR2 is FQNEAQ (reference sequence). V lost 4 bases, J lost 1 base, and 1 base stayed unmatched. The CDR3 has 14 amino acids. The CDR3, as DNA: TGTGCCAGCAGCTGGGACAGGGCGAACACTGAAGCTTTCTTT. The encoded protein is CASSWDRANTEAFF.

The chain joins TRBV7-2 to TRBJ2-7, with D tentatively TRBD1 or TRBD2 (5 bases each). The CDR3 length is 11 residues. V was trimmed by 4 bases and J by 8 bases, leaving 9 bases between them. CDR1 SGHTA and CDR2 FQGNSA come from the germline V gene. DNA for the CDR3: TGTGCCAGCAGCTCTGGGACCAAGCAGTACTTC. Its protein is CASSSGTKQYF.

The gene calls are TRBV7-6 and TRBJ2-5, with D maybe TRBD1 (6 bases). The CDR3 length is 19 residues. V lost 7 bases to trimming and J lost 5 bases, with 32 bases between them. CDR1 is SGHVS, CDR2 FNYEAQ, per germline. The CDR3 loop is CASTSRWRQGIRVEETQYF. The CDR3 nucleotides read TGTGCCAGCACCTCGAGATGGAGGCAGGGGATTCGGGTTGAGGAGACCCAGTACTTC.

The CDR3 loop is CASSEGLGGETQYF. The CDR3 region has the DNA TGTGCCAGCAGCGAGGGACTAGGGGGCGAGACCCAGTACTTC. V gene TRBV11-2 combines with J gene TRBJ2-5; D may be TRBD2 (8 bases). The V end was cut by 5 bases, the J end by 5 bases, with 15 bases between. This CDR3 has 14 amino acids. CDR1 is SGHAT, CDR2 FQNNGV, per germline.

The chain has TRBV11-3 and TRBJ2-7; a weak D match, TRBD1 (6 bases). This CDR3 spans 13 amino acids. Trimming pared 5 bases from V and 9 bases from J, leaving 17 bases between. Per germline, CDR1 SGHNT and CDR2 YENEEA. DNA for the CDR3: TGTGCCAGCAGCCTAGGAGCCGGGACACTGCAGTACTTC. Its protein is CASSLGAGTLQYF.